This entry concerns a single TCR beta chain. Judged by frequency, this clonotype is medium-sized (0.01 to 0.1%); no count was given. The antigen it binds to is not known. Each CD8+ T cell subset was flow-sorted in triplicate, with about 320,000 cells per subset placed directly into RLT lysis buffer. Peripheral blood mononuclear cells were isolated from buffy coats by standard density gradient centrifugation. Total RNA was extracted from sorted cells with an RNeasy Mini Kit. CDR1 and CDR2 were assigned from the germline V gene (reference sequence) as LNHNV and YYDKDF. CDR3 length: 13 amino acids, cysteine to phenylalanine. No DNA sequence was recorded. Sequenced using a NextSeq 550. The Human TCR Profiling Kit (MiLaboratory) was used to make UMI-labeled 5' RACE TRB cDNA libraries. cDNA synthesis used the entire amount of extracted RNA, and PCR amplification then used the entire amount of cDNA produced. Libraries were prepared in parallel with an identical number of PCR cycles. The authors' analysis ran thus. About 53,000 +/- 9,400 unique UMI-labeled TRB cDNA molecules per library were extracted with MIGEC and MiXCR, with at least two reads per UMI required. An average of roughly 40,000 +/- 10,000 functional in-frame TRB CDR3 nucleotide clonotypes without stop codons was found per library. After each sample was downsampled to 5000 UMI-labeled TRB molecules, VDJtools was used to calculate diversity metrics such as normalized Shannon-Wiener and Chao1. Clonotype-size-weighted physicochemical properties of the central five CDR3 residues (interaction energy, strength, volume and Kidera factor 4) were computed in VDJtools. Following TCRdb reprocessing, every CDR3 protein sequence forms one entry, and DNA is not provided. TCRdb's processing, not the authors', yielded these V and J calls. The table held for this sample gives 37,000 or so distinct CDR3 sequences. 6% to 8.5% of the sample is taken by the ten largest.

This sample is drawn from a study of CXCR3-negative and CXCR3-positive naive CD8 T cells (dated by TCRdb to about 2019). Background for the entire study: About 135 million TRB reads were obtained in total, roughly 1.5 +/- 0.3 million reads per library. For the TRBV-TRBJ cluster analysis, the naive subsets came from 5 donors, while the memory cells came from 3 donors. The diversity and physicochemical repertoire analyses included 11 donors pooled from two independent experiments.

The investigation overall reported the following: CXCR3 expression partially decreased after cryopreservation, so most assays used freshly isolated PBMCs. Naive CXCR3-negative and CXCR3-positive cells from the same donor showed similar TRBV-TRBJ usage, whereas memory cells showed distinct patterns. Repertoire diversity was comparably high in both naive subsets but much lower in memory CD8+ T cells. Because surface CD5, which has been linked to self-reactivity in mice, was comparable between naive subsets, TCR interaction strength was also inferred from TRB CDR3 physicochemical properties.

The sequenced material came from memory CD8+ T cells from blood. The cell subset or site label on this specimen signifies: conventional CD8+ memory T cells (TMEM), sorted as controls. This TCR came from a human donor in good health. Some clones in this sample may be carry-over from other donors' samples. Rearrangement joined TRBV15 to TRBJ2-1; TCRdb designates TRBD2, a call that cannot be tested without DNA. The CDR3 region reads CATSRPPSPEQFF.